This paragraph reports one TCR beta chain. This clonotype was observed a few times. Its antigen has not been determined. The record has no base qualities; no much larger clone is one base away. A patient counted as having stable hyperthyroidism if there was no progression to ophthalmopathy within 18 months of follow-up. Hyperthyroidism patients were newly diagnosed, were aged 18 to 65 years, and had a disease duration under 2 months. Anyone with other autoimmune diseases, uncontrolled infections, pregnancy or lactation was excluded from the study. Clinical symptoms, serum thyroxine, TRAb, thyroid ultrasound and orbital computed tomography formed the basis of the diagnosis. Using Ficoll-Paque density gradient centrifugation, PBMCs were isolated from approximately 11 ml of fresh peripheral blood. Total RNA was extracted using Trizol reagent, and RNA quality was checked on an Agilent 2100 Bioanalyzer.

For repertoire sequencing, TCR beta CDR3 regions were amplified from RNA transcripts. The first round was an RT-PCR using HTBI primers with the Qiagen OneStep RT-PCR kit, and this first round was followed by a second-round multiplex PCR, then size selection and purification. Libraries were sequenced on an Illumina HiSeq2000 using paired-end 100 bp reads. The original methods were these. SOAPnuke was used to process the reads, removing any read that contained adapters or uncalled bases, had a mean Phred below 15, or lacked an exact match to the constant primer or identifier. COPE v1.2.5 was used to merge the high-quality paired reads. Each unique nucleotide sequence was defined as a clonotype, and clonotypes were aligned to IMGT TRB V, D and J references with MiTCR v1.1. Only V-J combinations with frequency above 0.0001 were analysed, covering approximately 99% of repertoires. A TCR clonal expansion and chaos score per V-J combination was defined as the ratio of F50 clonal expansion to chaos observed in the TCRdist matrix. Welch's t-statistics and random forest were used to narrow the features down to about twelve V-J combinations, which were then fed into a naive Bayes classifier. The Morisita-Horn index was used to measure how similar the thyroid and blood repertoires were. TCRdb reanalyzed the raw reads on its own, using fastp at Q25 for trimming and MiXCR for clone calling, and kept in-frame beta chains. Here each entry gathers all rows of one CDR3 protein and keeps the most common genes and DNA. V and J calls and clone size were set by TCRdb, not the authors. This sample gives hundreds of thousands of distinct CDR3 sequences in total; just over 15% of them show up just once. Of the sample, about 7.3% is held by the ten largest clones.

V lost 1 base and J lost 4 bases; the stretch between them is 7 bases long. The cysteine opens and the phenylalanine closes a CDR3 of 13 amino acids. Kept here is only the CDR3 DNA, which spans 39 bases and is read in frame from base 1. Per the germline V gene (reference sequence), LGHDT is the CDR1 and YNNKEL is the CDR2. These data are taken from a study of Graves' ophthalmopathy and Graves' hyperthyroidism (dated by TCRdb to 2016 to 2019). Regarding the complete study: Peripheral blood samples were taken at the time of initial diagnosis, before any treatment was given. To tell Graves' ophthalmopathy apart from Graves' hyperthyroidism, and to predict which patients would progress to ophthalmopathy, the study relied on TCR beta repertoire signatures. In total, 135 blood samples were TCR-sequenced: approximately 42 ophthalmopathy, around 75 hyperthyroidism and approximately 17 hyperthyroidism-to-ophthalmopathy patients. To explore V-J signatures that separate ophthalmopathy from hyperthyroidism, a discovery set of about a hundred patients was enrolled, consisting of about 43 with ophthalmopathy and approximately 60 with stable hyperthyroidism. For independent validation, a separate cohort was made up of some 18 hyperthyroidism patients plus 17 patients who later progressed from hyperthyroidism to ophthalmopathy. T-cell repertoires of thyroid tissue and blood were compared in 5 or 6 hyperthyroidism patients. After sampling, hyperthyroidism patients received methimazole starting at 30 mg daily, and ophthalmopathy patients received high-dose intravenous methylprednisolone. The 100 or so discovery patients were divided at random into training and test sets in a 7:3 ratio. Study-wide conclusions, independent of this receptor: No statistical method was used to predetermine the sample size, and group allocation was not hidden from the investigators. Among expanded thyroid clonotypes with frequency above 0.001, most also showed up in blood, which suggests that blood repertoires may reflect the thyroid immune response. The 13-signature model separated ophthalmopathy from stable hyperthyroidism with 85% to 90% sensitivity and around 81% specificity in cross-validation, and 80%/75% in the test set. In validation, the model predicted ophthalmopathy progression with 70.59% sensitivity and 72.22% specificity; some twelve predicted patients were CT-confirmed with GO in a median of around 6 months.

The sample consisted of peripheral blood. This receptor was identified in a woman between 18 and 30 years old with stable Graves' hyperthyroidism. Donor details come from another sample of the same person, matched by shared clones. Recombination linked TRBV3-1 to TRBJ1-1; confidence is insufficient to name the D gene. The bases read TGTGCCAGCAGCCAAGGGGCAACCACTGAAGCTTTCTTT. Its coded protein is CASSQGATTEAFF.